These 21 T cell receptor beta chains originate from one sample sequenced in a study of radiation and T cells in renal cell carcinoma. TCRdb keeps only in-frame clones here, not all; method: immunoSEQ multiplex PCR. The sample has tens of thousands of clones, 70% to 85% seen once. Time point: baseline pretreatment blood. Treatment given: 15 Gy SBRT to primary tumor, nephrectomy 4 weeks later. Sequencing used blood, obtained from a patient whose treatment included radiotherapy and nephrectomy. These receptors were collected from a man in his sixties with renal cell carcinoma.

DNA for the CDR3: TGTGCCAGCAGGCAGACTAGCGGGAGCGGTGTAGCGATGAATGAGCAGTTCTTC. This codes for CASRQTSGSGVAMNEQFF. This chain uses TRBV25-1 with TRBJ2-1; 12 positions agree with TRBD2. The CDR3 extends over 18 amino acids. V was pared by 6 bases and J by 7 bases, with 16 bases of the junction left unmatched. Germline CDR1 and CDR2: MGHDK and SYGVNS.

J is TRBJ1-5 and V is TRBV4-1, with D unclear. V dropped 1 base and J dropped 10 bases, with 11 bases sitting between them. Germline V gene lookup returns CDR1 MGHRA and CDR2 YSYEKL. CDR3 length: 13 amino acids. The CDR3 DNA sequence: TGCGCCAGCAGCCAAGGGGGAGGGTTCCCCCAGCATTTT. Translating it yields CASSQGGGFPQHF.

V usage is TRBV5-4 and J usage is TRBJ2-4, with unresolved D. The CDR3 is 15 amino acids. Between the trimmed V and J ends, which lost 0 bases and 1 base, there was a span of 8 bases. The V gene's germline CDR1 is SGHNT and CDR2 YYREEE (reference sequence). CDR3 DNA: TGTGCCAGCAGCTTGGGGGCTGGGGCCAAAAACATTCAGTACTTC. As protein: CASSLGAGAKNIQYF.

This clone was seen once. The chain is built from TRBV6-5 and TRBJ2-7; the match to TRBD1 covers 8 bases. Losses at the gene ends were 10 bases for V and 2 bases for J; bases not matched to a gene: 10. The CDR3 is made up of 14 amino acids. Germline assignment: CDR1 MNHEY and CDR2 SVGAGI. CDR3 DNA: TGTGCCACCCGCATCCGACAGGGGCCCTACGAGCAGTACTTC. Amino acid sequence: CATRIRQGPYEQYF.

V gene TRBV9 combines with J gene TRBJ2-7; perhaps TRBD2 as D (6 bases). V lost 0 bases and J 7 bases, leaving 14 bases between the germline ends. Germline assignment: CDR1 SGDLS and CDR2 YYNGEE. The CDR3 loop spans 14 amino acids. The CDR3 loop reads CASSVAGGRWEQYF. The DNA for the CDR3 is TGTGCCAGCAGCGTAGCTGGGGGGAGGTGGGAGCAGTACTTC.

The chain links TRBV29-1 to TRBJ2-3; tentatively, D is TRBD2 (6 bases). Germline V gene sequence: CDR1 SQVTM, CDR2 ANQGSEA. The CDR3 covers 14 residues. Trimming took 3 bases from V and 0 from J, leaving 10 bases between them. The CDR3 coding sequence is TGCAGCGTTGAGCGGGGAACTAGCACAGATACGCAGTATTTT. It encodes CSVERGTSTDTQYF.

The V and J genes are TRBV2 and TRBJ2-5; 14 bases are a match to TRBD2. Germline V gives CDR1 SNHLY, CDR2 FYNNEI. J was trimmed by 3 bases and V by 4 bases; bases with no gene match: 1. The CDR3 loop spans 15 amino acids. The CDR3 reads CASSGGLAGEETQYF. The DNA for the CDR3 is TGTGCCAGCAGTGGGGGACTAGCGGGGGAAGAGACCCAGTACTTC.

This chain links TRBV5-1 with TRBJ2-2, with D unresolved. CDR3 length equals 11 residues. Trimming left V 8 bases short and J 5 bases short, with 7 bases between. Germline CDR1 reads SGHRS; CDR2 reads YFSETQ. CDR3 region: CASGTTGELFF. For the CDR3, the DNA is TGCGCCAGTGGAACAACCGGGGAGCTGTTTTTT.

The chain combines TRBV30 with TRBJ2-7; maybe TRBD2 (6 bases). Trimming shortened V by 4 bases and J by 3 bases, and 16 bases separated the two germline ends. From germline, CDR1 is GTSNPN and CDR2 SVGIG (reference sequence). This CDR3 is 14 amino acids long. CDR3 region: CAWTHTGVGYEQYF. The CDR3 DNA reads as TGTGCCTGGACCCACACGGGGGTGGGCTACGAGCAGTACTTC.

The chain uses TRBV10-3 and TRBJ2-7; 12 bases align to TRBD2. The CDR3 length is 16 residues. The germline V gene has CDR1 ENHRY and CDR2 SYGVKD. The V segment lost 2 bases and the J segment 3 bases; nucleotides outside the gene matches: 5. This CDR3 reads CAISEPRLAGVYEQYF. In DNA, the CDR3 is TGTGCCATCAGTGAGCCGAGACTAGCGGGAGTCTACGAGCAGTACTTC.

This sequence joins TRBV7-2 and TRBJ2-3, with 9 bases aligning to TRBD2. V lost 5 bases and J lost 5; bases outside the gene matches: 8. The CDR3 extends over 15 amino acids. Germline V gene data show CDR1 as SGHTA and CDR2 as FQGNSA. The DNA for the CDR3 is TGTGCCAGCAGCCTGGGACTAGCATATAGAGATACGCAGTATTTT. This translates into CASSLGLAYRDTQYF.

V usage is TRBV28 and J usage is TRBJ2-7; D may correspond to TRBD1 or TRBD2 (6 bases each). Germline V CDR1 and CDR2: MDHEN, SYDVKM. This CDR3 region has 17 residues. V lost 8 bases to trimming and J lost 5 bases, with 28 bases between them. DNA for the CDR3: TGTGCCAGCGCAGGGGAGGATAGCAAAGGAGTTTTTGACGAGCAGTACTTC. It is translated as CASAGEDSKGVFDEQYF.

The gene calls are TRBV27 and TRBJ2-1; 7 positions match TRBD2. Unmatched junction bases numbered 14, after V lost 6 bases and J lost 3 bases. The CDR3 length is 17 residues. Per the germline V gene, CDR1 is MNHEY and CDR2 is SMNVEV (reference sequence). The CDR3 DNA sequence: TGTGCCAGCAGCCCAATGTTGGGGCGGGAGTTCTACAATGAGCAGTTCTTC. Amino acids: CASSPMLGREFYNEQFF.

This clone was recorded only once. The chain links TRBV28 to TRBJ2-7; 10 bases agree with TRBD1. After removal of 5 bases from V and 6 bases from J, the junction contained 13 bases not matched to a gene. From germline, CDR1 is MDHEN and CDR2 SYDVKM. This CDR3 has 16 amino acids. The CDR3 bases are TGTGCCAGCAGTCATCCGGGACAGGGGCAGTTAGGCGAGCAGTACTTC. It specifies CASSHPGQGQLGEQYF.

The DNA of the CDR3 is TGTGCCAGCAGCTTTCAACTAGCGGGAGTAGGGGAGCAGTTCTTC. It yields the protein CASSFQLAGVGEQFF. This chain connects TRBV7-2 to TRBJ2-1, with TRBD2 matching 11 bases. V lost 3 bases, J lost 10 bases, and 8 bases stayed unmatched. The CDR3 runs 15 residues. Germline V lookup: CDR1 SGHTA, CDR2 FQGNSA.

The chain has TRBV27 and TRBJ1-5; 9 nucleotides agree with TRBD1. Trimming removed 6 bases from V and 3 bases from J; junction bases left unmatched: 6. The V gene's germline CDR1 is MNHEY and CDR2 SMNVEV (reference sequence). This CDR3 is 15 amino acids long. The CDR3 DNA sequence: TGTGCCAGCAGGAAACAGGGGGCACCCAATCAGCCCCAGCATTTT. The encoded protein is CASRKQGAPNQPQHF.

There are a few counts of this clone. Other DNA sequences in the sample encode the same CDR3. This chain joins TRBV27 and TRBJ2-7, with 7 nucleotides matching TRBD1. The CDR3 covers 13 residues. The germline V gene encodes CDR1 MNHEY and CDR2 SMNVEV (reference sequence). V trimming: 5 bases; J trimming: 2 bases; junction bases outside the gene matches: 3. CDR3 coding DNA: TGTGCCAGCAGTCTGACAGGGCCCTACGAGCAGTACTTC. This translates into CASSLTGPYEQYF.

The rearrangement uses TRBV4-2 and TRBJ2-1; D is perhaps TRBD1 (5 bases). Germline V gives CDR1 LGHNA, CDR2 YNFKEQ. This CDR3 contains 13 residues. The V gene lost 4 bases and the J gene lost 6 bases, with 10 bases spanning the gap. Written as DNA, the CDR3 is TGTGCCAGCAGCCCCAGGGTACCCAATGAGCAGTTCTTC. Residues: CASSPRVPNEQFF.

The chain combines TRBV4-1 with TRBJ1-4; TRBD1 matches 7 bases. J was trimmed by 5 bases and V by 2 bases; bases with no gene match: 8. This CDR3 has 16 residues. Germline loops: CDR1 MGHRA, CDR2 YSYEKL. The CDR3: CASSQRQGGLNEKLFF. The CDR3 DNA reads as TGCGCCAGCAGCCAACGGCAGGGGGGACTAAATGAAAAACTGTTTTTT.

V and J are TRBV6-6 and TRBJ2-7, with D tentatively TRBD1 or TRBD2 (5 bases each). V was cut by 6 bases and J by 3 bases, with 9 bases left in between. Per germline, CDR1 MNHNY and CDR2 SVGAGI (reference sequence). The CDR3 length is 12 residues. The CDR3 loop is CASRQGDYEQYF. DNA of the CDR3: TGTGCCAGCAGGCAGGGAGACTACGAGCAGTACTTC.

This chain links TRBV27 with TRBJ2-3; D is possibly TRBD2 (6 bases). This CDR3 is 15 amino acids long. The V gene's germline CDR1 is MNHEY and CDR2 SMNVEV (reference sequence). The V and J ends lost 5 bases and 0 bases respectively, with 12 bases between them. The DNA of the CDR3 is TGTGCCAGCAGTCGACGGGACTTAAGCACAGATACGCAGTATTTT. It is translated as CASSRRDLSTDTQYF.